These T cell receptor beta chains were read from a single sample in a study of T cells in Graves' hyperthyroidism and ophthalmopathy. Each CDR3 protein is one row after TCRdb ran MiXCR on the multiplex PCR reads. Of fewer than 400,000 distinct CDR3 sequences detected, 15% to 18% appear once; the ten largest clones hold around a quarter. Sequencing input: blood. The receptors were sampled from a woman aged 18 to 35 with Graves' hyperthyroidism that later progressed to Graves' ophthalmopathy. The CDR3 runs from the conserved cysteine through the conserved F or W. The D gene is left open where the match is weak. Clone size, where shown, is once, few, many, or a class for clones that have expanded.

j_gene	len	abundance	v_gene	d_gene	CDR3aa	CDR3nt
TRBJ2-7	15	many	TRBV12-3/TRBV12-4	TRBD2	CASRLTSGGTYEQYF	TGTGCCAGCAGGTTAACTAGCGGGGGAACCTACGAGCAGTACTTC
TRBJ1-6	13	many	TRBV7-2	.	CASSPRVNSPLHF	TGTGCCAGCAGCCCCAGGGTTAATTCACCCCTCCACTTT
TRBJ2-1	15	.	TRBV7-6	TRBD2	CASSLTSGTYNVQFF	TGTGCCAGCAGCTTAACTAGCGGGACTTACAATGTGCAGTTCTTC
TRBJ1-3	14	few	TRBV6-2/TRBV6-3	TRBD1	CASSPGDRRNTIYF	TGTGCCAGCAGTCCCGGGGACAGAAGAAACACCATATATTTT
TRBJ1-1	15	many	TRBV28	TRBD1	CASSLRGQKNTEAFF	TGTGCCAGCAGTTTAAGGGGACAGAAGAACACTGAAGCTTTCTTT
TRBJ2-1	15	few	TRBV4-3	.	CASSLRVDSHNEQFF	TGCGCCAGCAGCCTCAGGGTGGACAGCCACAATGAGCAGTTCTTC
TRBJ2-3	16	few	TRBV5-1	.	CASSFTTGYNDLGWYF	TGCGCCAGCAGCTTCACCACAGGGTATAACGACCTCGGTTGGTATTTT
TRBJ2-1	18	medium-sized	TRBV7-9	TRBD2	CASSPRSQTSGRLDEQFF	TGTGCCAGCAGCCCGAGATCTCAGACTAGCGGGAGGTTGGATGAGCAGTTCTTC
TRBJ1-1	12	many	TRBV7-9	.	CASSFGVGEAFF	TGTGCCAGCAGCTTCGGGGTAGGTGAAGCTTTCTTT
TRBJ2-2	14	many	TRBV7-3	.	CASSLARNTGELFF	TGTGCCAGCAGCTTAGCCCGGAACACCGGGGAGCTGTTTTTT
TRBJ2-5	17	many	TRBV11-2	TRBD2	CASSSGTSGAKKETQYF	TGTGCCAGCAGCTCCGGGACTAGCGGGGCCAAGAAAGAGACCCAGTACTTC
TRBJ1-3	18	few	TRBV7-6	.	CASSLVLGESRTGNTIYF	TGTGCCAGCAGCTTAGTGCTAGGGGAGTCGAGAACTGGAAACACCATATATTTT
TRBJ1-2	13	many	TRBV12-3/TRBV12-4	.	CASTPTANYGYTF	TGTGCCAGCACCCCTACAGCTAACTATGGCTACACCTTC
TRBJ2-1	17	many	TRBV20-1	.	CSARDLSRDSRNNEQFF	TGCAGTGCTAGAGATTTGTCCCGAGATAGCAGAAACAATGAGCAGTTCTTC
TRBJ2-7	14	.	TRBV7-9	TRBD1	CASSTGTVTYEQYF	TGTGCCAGCAGCACCGGGACAGTTACCTACGAGCAGTACTTC
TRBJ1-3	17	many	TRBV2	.	CASSGLEPLSSGNTIYF	TGTGCCAGCAGTGGCCTTGAGCCGTTAAGCTCTGGAAACACCATATATTTT
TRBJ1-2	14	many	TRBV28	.	CASSFGGNSYGYTF	TGTGCCAGCAGTTTTGGCGGGAATTCCTATGGCTACACCTTC
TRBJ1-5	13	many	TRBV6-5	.	CASSYRSNQPQHF	TGTGCCAGCAGTTACCGTAGCAATCAGCCCCAGCATTTT
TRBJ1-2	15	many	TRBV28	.	CASNSGGSNNYGYTF	TGTGCCAGCAATAGCGGAGGCAGCAACAACTATGGCTACACCTTC
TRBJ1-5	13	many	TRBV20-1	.	CSASRNSNQPQHF	TGCAGTGCTAGCAGAAATAGCAATCAGCCCCAGCATTTT
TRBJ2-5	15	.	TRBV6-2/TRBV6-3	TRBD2	CASKAGLAGQETQYF	TGTGCCAGCAAGGCGGGACTAGCGGGGCAAGAGACCCAGTACTTC
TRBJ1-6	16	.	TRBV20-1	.	CSASKRGSEDNSPLHF	TGCAGTGCCTCGAAACGGGGGTCTGAGGATAATTCACCCCTCCACTTT
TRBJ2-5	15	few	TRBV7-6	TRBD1	CASSLGGTGRETQYF	TGTGCCAGCAGCTTAGGAGGGACAGGGCGAGAGACCCAGTACTTC
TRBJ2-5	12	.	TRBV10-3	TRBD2	CAIRDLAGSEDF	TGTGCCATCAGGGACTTAGCGGGATCGGAGGACTTC
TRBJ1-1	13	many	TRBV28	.	CASSFWVNTEAFF	TGTGCCAGCAGTTTTTGGGTGAACACTGAAGCTTTCTTT
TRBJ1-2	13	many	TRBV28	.	CASSFGQSYGYTF	TGTGCCAGCAGTTTCGGGCAATCCTATGGCTACACCTTC
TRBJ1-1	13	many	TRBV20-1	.	CSASGTLNTEAFF	TGCAGTGCTAGTGGGACTCTGAACACTGAAGCTTTCTTT
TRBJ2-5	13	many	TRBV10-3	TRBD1	CAIGDRGLETQYF	TGTGCCATCGGGGACAGGGGGCTAGAGACCCAGTACTTC
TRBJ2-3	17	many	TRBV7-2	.	CASSYRVSGKSTDTQYF	TGTGCCAGCAGTTACCGGGTCAGCGGAAAAAGCACAGATACGCAGTATTTT
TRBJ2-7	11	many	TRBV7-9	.	CASSPAEEQYF	TGTGCCAGCAGCCCAGCAGAAGAGCAGTACTTC
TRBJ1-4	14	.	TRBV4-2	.	CASSQSQGREKLFF	TGTGCCAGCAGCCAGTCCCAAGGAAGGGAAAAACTGTTTTTT
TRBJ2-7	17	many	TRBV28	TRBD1	CASSLWGGQGAGYEQYF	TGTGCCAGCAGTTTATGGGGGGGACAGGGGGCGGGCTACGAGCAGTACTTC